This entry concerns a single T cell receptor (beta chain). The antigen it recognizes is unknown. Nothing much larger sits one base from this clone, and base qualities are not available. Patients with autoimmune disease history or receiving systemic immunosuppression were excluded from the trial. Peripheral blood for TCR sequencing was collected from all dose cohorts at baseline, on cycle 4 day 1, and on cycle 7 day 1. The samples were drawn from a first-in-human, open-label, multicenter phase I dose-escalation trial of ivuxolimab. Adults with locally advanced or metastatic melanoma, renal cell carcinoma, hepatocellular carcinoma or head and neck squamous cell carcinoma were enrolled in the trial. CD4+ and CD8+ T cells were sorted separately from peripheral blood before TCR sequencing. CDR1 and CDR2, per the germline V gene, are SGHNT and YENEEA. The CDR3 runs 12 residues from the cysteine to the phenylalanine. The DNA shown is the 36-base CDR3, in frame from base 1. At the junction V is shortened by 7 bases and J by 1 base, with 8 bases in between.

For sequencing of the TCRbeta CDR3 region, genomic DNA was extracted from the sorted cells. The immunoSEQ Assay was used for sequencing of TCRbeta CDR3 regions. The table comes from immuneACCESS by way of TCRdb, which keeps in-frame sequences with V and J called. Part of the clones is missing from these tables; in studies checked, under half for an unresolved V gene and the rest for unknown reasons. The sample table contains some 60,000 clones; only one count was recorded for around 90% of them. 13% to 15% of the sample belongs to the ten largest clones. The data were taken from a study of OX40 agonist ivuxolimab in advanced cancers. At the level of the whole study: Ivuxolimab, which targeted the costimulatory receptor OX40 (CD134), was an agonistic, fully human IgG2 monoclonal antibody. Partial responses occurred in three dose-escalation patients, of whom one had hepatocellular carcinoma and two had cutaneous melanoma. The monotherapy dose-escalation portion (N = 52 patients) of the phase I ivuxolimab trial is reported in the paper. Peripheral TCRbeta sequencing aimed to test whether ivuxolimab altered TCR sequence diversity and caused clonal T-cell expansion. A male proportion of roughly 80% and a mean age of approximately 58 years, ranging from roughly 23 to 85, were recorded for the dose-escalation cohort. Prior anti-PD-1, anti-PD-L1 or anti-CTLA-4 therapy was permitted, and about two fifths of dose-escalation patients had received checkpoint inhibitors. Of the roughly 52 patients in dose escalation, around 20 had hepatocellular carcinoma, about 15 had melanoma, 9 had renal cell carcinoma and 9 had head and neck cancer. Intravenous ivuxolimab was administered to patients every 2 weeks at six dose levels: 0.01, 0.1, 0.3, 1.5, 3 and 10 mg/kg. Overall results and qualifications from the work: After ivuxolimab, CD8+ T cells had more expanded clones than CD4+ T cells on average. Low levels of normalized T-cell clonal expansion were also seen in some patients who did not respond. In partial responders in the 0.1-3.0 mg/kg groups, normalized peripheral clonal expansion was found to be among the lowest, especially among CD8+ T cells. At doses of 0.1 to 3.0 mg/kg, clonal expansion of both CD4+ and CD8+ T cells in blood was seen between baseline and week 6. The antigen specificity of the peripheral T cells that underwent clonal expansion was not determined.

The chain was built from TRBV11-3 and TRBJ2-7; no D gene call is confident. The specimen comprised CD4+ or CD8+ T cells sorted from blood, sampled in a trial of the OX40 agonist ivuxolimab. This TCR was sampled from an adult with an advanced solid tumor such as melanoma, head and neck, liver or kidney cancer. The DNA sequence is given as TGTGCCAGCAACGACGGGTCCTACGAGCAGTACTTC. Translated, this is CASNDGSYEQYF.